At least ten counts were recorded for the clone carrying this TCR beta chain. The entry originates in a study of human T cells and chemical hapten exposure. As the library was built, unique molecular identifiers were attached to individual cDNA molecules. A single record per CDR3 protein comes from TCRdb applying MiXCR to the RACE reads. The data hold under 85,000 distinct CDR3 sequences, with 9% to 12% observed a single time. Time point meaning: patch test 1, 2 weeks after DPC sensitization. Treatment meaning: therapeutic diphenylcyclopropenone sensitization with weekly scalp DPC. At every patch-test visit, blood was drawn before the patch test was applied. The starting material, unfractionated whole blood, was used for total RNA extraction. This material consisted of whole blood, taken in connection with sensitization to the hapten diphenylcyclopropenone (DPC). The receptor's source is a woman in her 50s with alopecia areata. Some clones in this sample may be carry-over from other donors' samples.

In nucleotides, the CDR3 is TGTGCCAGCAGCTTCGCCGGAAACACTGAAGCTTTCTTT. This gives the protein CASSFAGNTEAFF. V is TRBV11-2 and J is TRBJ1-1; D ambiguous. V lost 3 bases, J lost 2 bases, and 7 bases lay in between. The CDR3 extends over 13 amino acids. Germline lookup yields CDR1 SGHAT and CDR2 FQNNGV.